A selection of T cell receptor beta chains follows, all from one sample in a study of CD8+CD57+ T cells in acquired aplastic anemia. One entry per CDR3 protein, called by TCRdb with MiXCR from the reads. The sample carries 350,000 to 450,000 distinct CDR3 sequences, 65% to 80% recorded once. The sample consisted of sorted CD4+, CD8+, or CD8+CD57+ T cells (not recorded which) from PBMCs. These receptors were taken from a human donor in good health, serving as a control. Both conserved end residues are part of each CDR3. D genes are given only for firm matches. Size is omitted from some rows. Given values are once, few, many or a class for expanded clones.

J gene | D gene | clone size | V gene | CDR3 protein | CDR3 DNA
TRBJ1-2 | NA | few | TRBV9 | CASSVQGCVYGYTF | TGTGCCAGCAGCGTACAGGGGTGTGTGTATGGCTACACCTTC
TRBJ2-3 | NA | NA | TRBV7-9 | CASSSRRGDGYTQYF | TGTGCCAGCAGCTCCCGGAGAGGCGATGGCTACACGCAGTATTTT
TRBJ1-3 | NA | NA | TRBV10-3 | CAITKESGNTQYF | TGTGCCATCACTAAGGAATCTGGAAACACCCAATATTTT
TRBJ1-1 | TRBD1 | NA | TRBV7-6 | CASSPRTGLSGNSF | TGTGCCAGCAGCCCGAGGACAGGACTCTCTGGAAACTCCTTT
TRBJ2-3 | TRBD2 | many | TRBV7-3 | CASSLNLAGVDTQYF | TGTGCCAGCAGCTTAAATCTAGCGGGGGTGGATACGCAGTATTTT
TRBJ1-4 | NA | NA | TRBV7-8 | CASSPRTTNEKLFF | TGTGCCAGCAGCCCTCGGACAACTAATGAAAAACTGTTTTTT
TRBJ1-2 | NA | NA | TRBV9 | CASSVGDSSGGYTF | TGTGCCAGCAGTGTCGGCGATTCATCGGGTGGCTACACCTTC
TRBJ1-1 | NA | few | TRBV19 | CASSIETAEAFF | TGTGCCAGTAGTATAGAGACGGCTGAAGCTTTCTTT
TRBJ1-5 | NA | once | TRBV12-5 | CASGITEDSNQPQHF | TGTGCTAGCGGCATAACAGAGGATAGCAATCAGCCCCAGCATTTT
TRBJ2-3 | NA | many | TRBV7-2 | CASSHTYDGGYTQYF | TGTGCCAGCAGCCATACGTACGACGGGGGATATACGCAGTATTTT
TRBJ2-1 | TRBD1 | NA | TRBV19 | CASSSDRGGEQFF | TGTGCCAGTAGCTCAGACAGGGGGGGAGAGCAGTTCTTC
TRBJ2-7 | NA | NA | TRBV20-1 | CSAYDYEQYF | TGCAGTGCTTATGACTACGAGCAGTACTTC
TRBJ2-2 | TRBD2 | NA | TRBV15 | CATSNKSGGFGELFF | TGTGCCACCAGCAACAAAAGCGGGGGATTCGGTGAGCTGTTCTTT
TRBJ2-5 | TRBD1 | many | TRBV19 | CASSTWDRGSRETQYF | TGTGCCAGTAGTACCTGGGACAGGGGTTCTCGGGAGACCCAGTACTTC
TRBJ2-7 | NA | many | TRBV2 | CASRTELTTYEQYF | TGTGCCAGCAGGACCGAACTAACGACCTACGAGCAGTACTTC
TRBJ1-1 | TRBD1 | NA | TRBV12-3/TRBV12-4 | CASSFRGQGNTEAFF | TGTGCCAGCAGTTTCCGGGGACAGGGAAACACTGAAGCTTTCTTT
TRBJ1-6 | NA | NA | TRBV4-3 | CASSQVDPDPLHF | TGCGCCAGCAGCCAAGTGGACCCTGACCCACTCCACTTT
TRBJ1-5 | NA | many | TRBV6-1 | CASKSNQPQHF | TGTGCCAGCAAAAGCAATCAGCCCCAGCATTTT
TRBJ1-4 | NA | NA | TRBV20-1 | CSAGDGYGDHEKLFF | TGCAGTGCTGGAGATGGGTACGGGGATCATGAAAAACTGTTTTTT
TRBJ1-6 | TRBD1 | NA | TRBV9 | CASSIDPGQGNSPLHF | TGTGCCAGCAGTATAGACCCGGGACAGGGGAATTCACCCCTCCACTTT
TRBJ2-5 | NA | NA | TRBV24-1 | CATSEGDRVNDQYF | TGTGCCACCAGTGAGGGGGACCGGGTCAATGACCAGTACTTC
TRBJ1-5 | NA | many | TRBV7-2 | CASSYGLDNQPQHF | TGTGCCAGCAGCTACGGACTGGACAATCAGCCCCAGCATTTT
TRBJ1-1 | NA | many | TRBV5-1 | CASSLGGEAEAFF | TGTGCCAGCAGCTTGGGAGGAGAGGCTGAAGCTTTCTTT
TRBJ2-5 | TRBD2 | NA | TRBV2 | CASTRTSGMGTQYF | TGTGCCAGCACCCGGACTAGCGGGATGGGGACCCAGTACTTC
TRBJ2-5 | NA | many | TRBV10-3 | CATSKVEETQYF | TGTGCCACCTCGAAGGTGGAAGAGACCCAGTACTTC
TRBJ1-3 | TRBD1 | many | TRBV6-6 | CASRGQGGLSGNTIYF | TGTGCCAGCAGAGGACAGGGGGGATTGTCTGGAAACACCATATATTTT
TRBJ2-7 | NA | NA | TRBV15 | CATSREGPGSIYEQYF | TGTGCCACCAGCAGAGAGGGCCCTGGCAGCATTTACGAGCAGTACTTC
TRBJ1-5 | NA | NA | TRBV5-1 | CASSRPRGGTQHF | TGCGCCAGCAGCCGCCCCCGGGGTGGGACCCAGCATTTT
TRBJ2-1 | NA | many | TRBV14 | CASSQDKEGQFF | TGTGCCAGCAGCCAAGATAAGGAGGGGCAGTTCTTC
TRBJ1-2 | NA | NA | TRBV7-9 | CASSKAERSPSIYTF | TGTGCCAGCAGCAAAGCGGAAAGGAGCCCCAGTATTTACACCTTC
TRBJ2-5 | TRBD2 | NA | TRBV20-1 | CSAGTSGFSKETQYF | TGCAGTGCTGGGACTAGCGGCTTTAGCAAGGAGACCCAGTACTTC
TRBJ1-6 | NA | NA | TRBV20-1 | CSARDGDGQSPLHF | TGCAGTGCTAGAGATGGAGACGGGCAGTCACCCCTCCACTTT
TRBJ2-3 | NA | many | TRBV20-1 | CSARMASGDVDTQYF | TGCAGTGCTAGAATGGCGTCAGGGGATGTGGATACGCAGTATTTT
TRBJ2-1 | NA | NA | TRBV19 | CATRQRQEYNEQFF | TGTGCCACCCGTCAGAGACAGGAGTACAATGAGCAGTTCTTC